These 27 T cell receptor beta chains were sequenced from one sample in a study of T cell changes during pregnancy in multiple sclerosis. Measured with immunoSEQ multiplex PCR; TCRdb has only the in-frame clones, and not every one. This sample carries about 100,000 clones, over 80% of them seen once, and the ten largest clones take 1.9%. The source was peripheral blood, collected after pregnancy. The receptor set was obtained from a female donor with multiple sclerosis, enrolled in a pregnancy study.

V usage is TRBV2 and J usage is TRBJ1-2; 8 nucleotides agree with TRBD1. V shed 8 bases, J shed 5 bases, and the junction held 10 bases outside the gene matches. CDR1 is SNHLY, CDR2 FYNNEI, per germline. The length of the CDR3 is 14 residues. CDR3 region: CASQGRGRLYGYTF. DNA of the CDR3: TGTGCCAGCCAGGGCAGGGGGCGTCTTTATGGCTACACCTTC.

The V gene is TRBV28, the J gene TRBJ2-7; D ambiguous. The V end was cut by 2 bases, the J end by 4 bases, with 9 bases between. The CDR3 is 13 amino acids. Germline CDR1 MDHEN, CDR2 SYDVKM. The CDR3 nucleotides are TGTGCCAGCAGTTTAGGTCAGAGGTACGAGCAGTACTTC. This translates into CASSLGQRYEQYF.

This clone was seen a single time. The V gene is TRBV6-1, the J gene TRBJ2-7, with D uncertain. The CDR3 is 16 amino acids. The V and J ends lost 1 base and 1 base respectively, with 14 bases between them. Germline CDR1 and CDR2: MNHNS and SASEGT. The CDR3 protein is CASSEDSTVVSYEQYF. The DNA of the CDR3 is TGTGCCAGCAGTGAAGACTCAACAGTGGTATCCTACGAGCAGTACTTC.

This chain uses TRBV11-1 with TRBJ1-1; D not certain. The CDR3 is made up of 14 amino acids. Trimming left V 2 bases short and J 3 bases short, with 10 bases between. Germline assignment: CDR1 SGHAT and CDR2 FQDESV (reference sequence). CDR3 in amino acids: CASSLSERYTEAFF. The CDR3 DNA follows: TGTGCCAGCAGCTTATCTGAGCGGTACACTGAAGCTTTCTTT.

CDR3 residues: CASSGSNFGYTF. The CDR3 region has the DNA TGTGCCAGCAGCGGCTCTAATTTTGGCTACACCTTC. The chain recombines TRBV9 with TRBJ1-2; D is unresolved. CDR3 size: 12 residues. Per germline, CDR1 SGDLS and CDR2 YYNGEE. V was cut by 3 bases and J by 7 bases, with 10 bases left in between.

The CDR3 spells CASSLSDPRWRPSATEAFF. CDR3 coding DNA: TGTGCCAGCAGTTTATCCGATCCCAGGTGGCGCCCGTCGGCCACTGAAGCTTTCTTT. The chain uses TRBV27 and TRBJ1-1; D remains unclear. Trimming stripped 0 bases from V and 4 bases from J, with 24 bases between. This CDR3 is 19 amino acids long. Germline CDR1 reads MNHEY; CDR2 reads SMNVEV (reference sequence).

The chain joins TRBV10-3 to TRBJ2-2; no clear D. This CDR3 contains 13 residues. In germline, CDR1 is ENHRY, CDR2 SYGVKD. Trimming pared 0 bases from V and 3 bases from J, leaving 2 bases between. CDR3 loop: CAISESDTGELFF. The CDR3 nucleotides read TGTGCCATCAGTGAGTCCGACACCGGGGAGCTGTTTTTT.

The V call is TRBV10-1, the J call TRBJ2-7, with a possible D match to TRBD2 (6 bases). Germline CDR1 WNHNN, CDR2 SYGVQD (reference sequence). CDR3 length: 16 residues. Trimming stripped 6 bases from V and 9 bases from J, with 27 bases between. The CDR3 bases are TGCGCCAGCAGGGACCCGGGAACGGGAGACAAATCAGGGCAGTACTTC. Residues: CASRDPGTGDKSGQYF.

This rearrangement joins TRBV7-2 to TRBJ2-6; D is perhaps TRBD1 (6 bases). This CDR3 has 17 residues. Trimming removed 3 bases at V and 0 bases at J, with 12 bases between. In germline, CDR1 is SGHTA, CDR2 FQGNSA. CDR3 DNA: TGTGCCAGCAGCTTCGGACAGACAGGCTCTGGGGCCAACGTCCTGACTTTC. Translating it yields CASSFGQTGSGANVLTF.

Only a few counts were recorded for this clone. The V gene is TRBV6-5, the J gene TRBJ2-2, with 9 bases fitting TRBD1. Looked up from germline, CDR1 is MNHEY and CDR2 is SVGAGI. J gave up 2 bases and V 4 bases, and 5 bases lay outside the gene matches. The CDR3 consists of 16 residues. CDR3 DNA sequence: TGTGCCAGCAGTTCCGCGGGACAGGGTAACACCGGGGAGCTGTTTTTT. The encoded protein is CASSSAGQGNTGELFF.

J is TRBJ2-3 and V is TRBV6-5, with a weak D call TRBD2 (5 bases). Germline CDR1 reads MNHEY; CDR2 reads SVGAGI. This CDR3 comprises 15 residues. Trimming took 10 bases from V and 1 from J, leaving 18 bases between them. CDR3 DNA sequence: TGTGCCACAACCCGACCTCTAGCTGGCACAGATACGCAGTATTTT. Translated, it gives CATTRPLAGTDTQYF.

This sequence joins TRBV7-8 and TRBJ2-7; 7 bases line up with TRBD2. Losses at the gene ends were 5 bases for V and 0 bases for J; bases not matched to a gene: 4. Germline assignment: CDR1 SGHVS and CDR2 FQNEAQ. This CDR3 spans 14 amino acids. The CDR3, as DNA: TGTGCCAGCAGCCCGACTAGCCCCTCCTACGAGCAGTACTTC. This codes for CASSPTSPSYEQYF.

The rearrangement links TRBV19 to TRBJ2-7; 8 nucleotides agree with TRBD2. CDR3 length: 14 amino acids. V shed 2 bases, J shed 3 bases, and the junction held 3 bases outside the gene matches. The V gene's germline CDR1 is LNHDA and CDR2 SQIVND (reference sequence). The DNA of the CDR3 is TGTGCCAGTAGTATAACGGGAGGGCTCTACGAGCAGTACTTC. Protein: CASSITGGLYEQYF.

The chain recombines TRBV7-2 with TRBJ2-7, with D possibly being TRBD2 (7 bases). Germline V gene lookup returns CDR1 SGHTA and CDR2 FQGNSA. CDR3 length: 16 amino acids. V lost 6 bases, J lost 0 bases, and 18 bases lay in between. CDR3 loop: CASRNREGGDSYEQYF. The CDR3 coding sequence is TGTGCCAGCAGAAATAGGGAGGGGGGGGACTCCTACGAGCAGTACTTC.

The V call is TRBV9, the J call TRBJ2-1; D is perhaps TRBD2 (6 bases). Trimming pared 3 bases from V and 10 bases from J, leaving 20 bases between. Germline CDR1 reads SGDLS; CDR2 reads YYNGEE. This CDR3 spans 15 amino acids. The CDR3 region is CASSAQRDSAREQFF. CDR3 coding DNA: TGTGCCAGCAGCGCGCAACGGGACTCCGCCCGAGAGCAGTTCTTC.

V gene TRBV25-1 combines with J gene TRBJ1-4, with D unclear. Germline loops: CDR1 MGHDK, CDR2 SYGVNS. V lost 1 base to trimming and J lost 8 bases, with 11 bases between them. The CDR3 runs 14 residues. The CDR3 nucleotides are TGTGCCAGCAGTGAATCGTACAGACCAGAAAAACTGTTTTTT. As protein: CASSESYRPEKLFF.

The chain has TRBV7-3 and TRBJ1-6; possible D gene TRBD1, 6 bases. CDR3 length equals 15 residues. Germline CDR1 is SGHTA and CDR2 is FQGTGA. Between the trimmed V and J ends, which lost 4 bases and 7 bases, there was a span of 14 bases. This CDR3 is CASSSRGGDNSPLHF. The DNA for the CDR3 is TGTGCCAGCAGCTCCCGAGGGGGAGACAATTCACCCCTCCACTTT.

CDR3 sequence reads: CATSRAEVSSYNEQFF. The CDR3 region has the DNA TGTGCCACCAGCAGAGCGGAGGTTTCGAGCTACAATGAGCAGTTCTTC. This chain joins TRBV15 and TRBJ2-1; D may be TRBD2 (5 bases). V was cut by 1 base and J by 3 bases, with 13 bases left in between. Germline-derived CDR1 and CDR2 are LNHNV and YYDKDF (reference sequence). The CDR3 extends over 16 amino acids.

V is TRBV19 and J is TRBJ2-2; no reliable D call. In germline, CDR1 is LNHDA, CDR2 SQIVND (reference sequence). V lost 3 bases and J lost 1, with 9 bases in between. This CDR3 region has 15 residues. Written as DNA, the CDR3 is TGTGCCAGTAGTATCGGTTTCGAGAACACCGGGGAGCTGTTTTTT. It translates to CASSIGFENTGELFF.

The chain recombines TRBV2 with TRBJ1-2, with 9 nucleotides matching TRBD1. CDR3 length: 14 residues. Germline CDR1 reads SNHLY; CDR2 reads FYNNEI. The V and J ends lost 4 bases and 3 bases, in that order; junction bases with no gene match: 3. The CDR3 is CASSVRTGDYGYTF. The CDR3 nucleotides are TGTGCCAGCAGTGTTCGGACAGGGGACTATGGCTACACCTTC.

This chain connects TRBV18 to TRBJ2-2; D possibly corresponds to TRBD2 (6 bases). CDR3 size: 14 residues. CDR1 and CDR2 (germline): KGHSH, LQKENI. Trimming took off 9 bases at V and 0 bases at J, with 11 bases between the two ends. Here the CDR3 reads CASLPGANTGELFF. CDR3 sequence (DNA): TGTGCCAGTTTACCGGGGGCGAACACCGGGGAGCTGTTTTTT. Full variable domain (missing parts from reference TRBV18 and TRBJ2-2): NAGVMQNPRHLVRRRGQEARLRCSPMKGHSHVYWYRQLPEEGLKFMVYLQKENIIDESGMPKERFSAEFPKEGPSILRIQQVVRGDSAAYFCASLPGANTGELFFGEGSRLTVL.

The V gene is TRBV28, the J gene TRBJ2-3, with D possibly TRBD2 on 6 matching bases. Germline CDR1 and CDR2: MDHEN and SYDVKM. The ends were cut back, 1 base at V and 4 bases at J, with 12 bases in the middle. CDR3 size: 15 residues. The CDR3 coding sequence is TGTGCCAGCAGTTTATTCACGACTAGACCAGATACGCAGTATTTT. Translation: CASSLFTTRPDTQYF.

The genes are TRBV9 and TRBJ2-1; TRBD2 matches 11 bases. The CDR3 has 17 amino acids. CDR1 SGDLS and CDR2 YYNGEE come from the germline V gene. The V segment lost 4 bases and the J segment 5 bases; nucleotides outside the gene matches: 11. CDR3 region: CASSRWDSGGAHNEQFF. CDR3 DNA sequence: TGTGCCAGCAGCAGGTGGGATAGCGGGGGGGCCCACAATGAGCAGTTCTTC.

This chain joins TRBV9 and TRBJ2-3, with TRBD2 matching over 12 bases. The V gene's germline CDR1 is SGDLS and CDR2 YYNGEE. V lost 4 bases to trimming and J lost 2 bases; unmatched junction nucleotides: 5. The CDR3 totals 16 residues. CDR3 in DNA: TGTGCCAGCAGCTTTCGACTAGCGGGGGCCACAGATACGCAGTATTTT. This codes for CASSFRLAGATDTQYF.

The chain couples TRBV5-4 to TRBJ1-6; TRBD1 matches 9 bases. Germline trimming cut 5 bases from V and 7 bases from J; bases unmatched to any gene: 4. CDR1 and CDR2 (germline): SGHNT, YYREEE (reference sequence). The CDR3 is made up of 14 amino acids. The CDR3 DNA reads TGTGCCAGCAGGGAGACAGGGGGGAATTCACCCCTCCACTTT. Its protein is CASRETGGNSPLHF.

The rearrangement links TRBV5-1 to TRBJ1-2; no firm D call. This CDR3 has 15 amino acids. Deletions cut 0 bases from V and 3 bases from J, with 12 bases between. Germline loops: CDR1 SGHRS, CDR2 YFSETQ. DNA of the CDR3: TGCGCCAGCAGCTTGGGGCCAGGTGGTGACTATGGCTACACCTTC. This translates into CASSLGPGGDYGYTF.

The rearrangement joins TRBV5-8 to TRBJ2-3; 8 bases line up with TRBD2. CDR3 length equals 16 residues. Germline V gives CDR1 SGHTS, CDR2 YDEGEE. V dropped 9 bases and J dropped 8; count of bases not matched to a gene: 20. The CDR3 sequence: CATPGGGAGYFGTQYF. As DNA, the CDR3 is TGTGCCACCCCCGGGGGGGGAGCAGGATACTTCGGTACGCAGTATTTT.